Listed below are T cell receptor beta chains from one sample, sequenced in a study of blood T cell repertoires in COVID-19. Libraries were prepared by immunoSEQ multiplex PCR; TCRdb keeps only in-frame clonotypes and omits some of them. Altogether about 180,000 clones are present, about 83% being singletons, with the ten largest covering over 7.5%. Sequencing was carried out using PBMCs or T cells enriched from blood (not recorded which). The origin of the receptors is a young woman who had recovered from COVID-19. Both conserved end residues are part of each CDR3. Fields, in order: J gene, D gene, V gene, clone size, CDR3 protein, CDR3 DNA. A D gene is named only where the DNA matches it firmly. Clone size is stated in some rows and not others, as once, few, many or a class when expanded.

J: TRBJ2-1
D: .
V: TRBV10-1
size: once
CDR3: CASSGQANEQFF
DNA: TGCGCCAGCAGTGGGCAGGCCAATGAGCAGTTCTTC

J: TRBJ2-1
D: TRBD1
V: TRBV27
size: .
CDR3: CASMGQGAEGINEQFF
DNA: TGTGCCAGCATGGGACAGGGGGCTGAAGGTATTAATGAGCAGTTCTTC

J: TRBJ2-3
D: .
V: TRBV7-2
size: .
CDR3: CASSTHGQRTDTQYF
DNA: TGTGCCAGCAGCACCCACGGACAGCGCACAGATACGCAGTATTTT

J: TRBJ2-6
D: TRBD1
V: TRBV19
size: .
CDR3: CASSKDWQGAGANVLTF
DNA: TGTGCCAGTAGTAAGGATTGGCAGGGGGCTGGGGCCAACGTCCTGACTTTC

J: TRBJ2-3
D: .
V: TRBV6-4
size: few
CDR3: CASSDSPGTDTQYF
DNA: TGTGCCAGCAGTGACTCGCCAGGCACAGATACGCAGTATTTT

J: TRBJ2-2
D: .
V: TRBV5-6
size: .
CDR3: CASSLGAGGELFF
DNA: TGTGCCAGCAGCTTGGGAGCCGGCGGGGAGCTGTTTTTT

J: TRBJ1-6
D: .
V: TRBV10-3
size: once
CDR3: CAISVGSGINSPLHF
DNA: TGTGCCATCAGTGTTGGCAGCGGTATTAATTCACCCCTCCACTTT

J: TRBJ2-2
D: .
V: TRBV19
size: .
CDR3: CATRDRDWGEIGELFF
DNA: TGTGCCACACGAGACCGAGACTGGGGAGAGATCGGGGAGCTGTTTTTT

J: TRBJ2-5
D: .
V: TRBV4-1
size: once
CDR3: CASSLSQAIQETQYF
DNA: TGCGCCAGCAGCCTCTCACAGGCAATCCAAGAGACCCAGTACTTC

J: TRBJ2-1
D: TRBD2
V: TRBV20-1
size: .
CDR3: CSASPVAGEQFF
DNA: TGCAGTGCTAGTCCGGTAGCGGGAGAGCAGTTCTTC

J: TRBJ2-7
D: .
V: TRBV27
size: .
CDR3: CASSLEGDEQYF
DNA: TGTGCCAGCAGTTTGGAAGGGGACGAGCAGTACTTC

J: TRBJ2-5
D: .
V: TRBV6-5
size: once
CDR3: CASSPGLTETQYF
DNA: TGTGCCAGCAGTCCAGGGTTAACGGAGACCCAGTACTTC

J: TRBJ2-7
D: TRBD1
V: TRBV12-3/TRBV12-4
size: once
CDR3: CASSHTGVGEQYF
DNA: TGTGCCAGCAGCCATACAGGGGTCGGCGAGCAGTACTTC

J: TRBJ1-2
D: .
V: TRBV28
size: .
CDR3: CASSLWQGSYGYTF
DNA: TGTGCCAGCAGTTTATGGCAGGGGTCTTATGGCTACACCTTC

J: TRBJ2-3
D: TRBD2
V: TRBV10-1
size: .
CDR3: CASSEFGLAVTDTQYF
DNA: TGCGCCAGCAGTGAGTTCGGACTAGCGGTCACAGATACGCAGTATTTT

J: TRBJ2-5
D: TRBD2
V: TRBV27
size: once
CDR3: CASKLAGGGETQYF
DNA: TGTGCCAGCAAACTAGCGGGAGGGGGAGAGACCCAGTACTTC

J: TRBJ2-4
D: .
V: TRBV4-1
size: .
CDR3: CASSQDPGSKNIQYF
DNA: TGCGCCAGCAGCCAAGATCCGGGTTCCAAAAACATTCAGTACTTC

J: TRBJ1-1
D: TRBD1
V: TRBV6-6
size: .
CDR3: CASSLGQGWGNTEAFF
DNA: TGTGCCAGCAGTTTGGGACAGGGGTGGGGGAACACTGAAGCTTTCTTT

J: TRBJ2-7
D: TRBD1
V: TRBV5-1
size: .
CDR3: CASSLLPPDRGNEQYF
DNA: TGCGCCAGCAGCTTGTTACCCCCGGACAGGGGGAACGAGCAGTACTTC

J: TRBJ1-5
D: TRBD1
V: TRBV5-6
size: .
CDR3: CASSLVGQGSGQPQHF
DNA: TGTGCCAGCAGCTTGGTAGGACAGGGGAGCGGTCAGCCCCAGCATTTT

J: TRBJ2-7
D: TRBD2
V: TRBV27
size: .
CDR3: CASWSGSYEQYF
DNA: TGTGCCAGCTGGAGCGGGAGCTACGAGCAGTACTTC

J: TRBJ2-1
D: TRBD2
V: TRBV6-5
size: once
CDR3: CASREGLAGRTEQFF
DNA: TGTGCCAGCAGAGAGGGACTAGCGGGAAGGACTGAGCAGTTCTTC

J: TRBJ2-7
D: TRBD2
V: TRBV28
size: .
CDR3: CASSSRGILAGGIAYEQYF
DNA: TGTGCCAGCAGTTCCCGCGGTATCTTGGCGGGAGGTATTGCCTACGAGCAGTACTTC

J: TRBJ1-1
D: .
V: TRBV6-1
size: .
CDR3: CASSERGRTEAFF
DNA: TGTGCCAGCAGTGAACGGGGTAGGACTGAAGCTTTCTTT

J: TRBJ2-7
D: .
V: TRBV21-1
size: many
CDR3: CASTSPGLAYEQYF
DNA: TGTGCCAGCACCTCGCCGGGACTAGCCTACGAGCAGTACTTC

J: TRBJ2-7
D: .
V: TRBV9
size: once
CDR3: CASSVGDYVDEQYF
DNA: TGTGCCAGCAGCGTAGGAGACTACGTGGACGAGCAGTACTTC

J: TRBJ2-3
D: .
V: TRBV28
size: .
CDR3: CASKGTLGGTDTQYF
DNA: TGTGCCAGCAAAGGGACTTTAGGTGGCACAGATACGCAGTATTTT

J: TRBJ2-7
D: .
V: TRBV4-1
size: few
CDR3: CASSQAVGSSYEQYF
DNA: TGCGCCAGCAGCCAAGCTGTCGGGAGCTCCTACGAGCAGTACTTC

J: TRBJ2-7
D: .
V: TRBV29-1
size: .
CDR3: CSVHSGHLYEQYF
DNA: TGCAGCGTTCATTCGGGACATCTCTACGAGCAGTACTTC

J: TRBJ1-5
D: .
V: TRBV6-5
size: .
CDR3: CASSPGGTGSVPQHF
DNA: TGTGCCAGCAGTCCGGGGGGGACCGGATCAGTGCCCCAGCATTTT

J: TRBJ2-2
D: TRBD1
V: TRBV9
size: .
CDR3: CASSVNRGPGELFF
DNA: TGTGCCAGCAGCGTAAATAGGGGGCCCGGGGAGCTGTTTTTT

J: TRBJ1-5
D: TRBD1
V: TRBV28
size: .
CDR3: CASRSPTGGGQPQHF
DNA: TGTGCCAGCAGGTCCCCGACAGGGGGCGGGCAGCCCCAGCATTTT

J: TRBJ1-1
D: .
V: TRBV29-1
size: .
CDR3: CSVGGGRTEAFF
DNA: TGCAGCGTTGGGGGGGGGCGGACTGAAGCTTTCTTT

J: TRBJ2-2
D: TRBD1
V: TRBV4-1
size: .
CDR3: CASSRVTGVNTGELFF
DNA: TGCGCCAGCAGCCGAGTCACAGGGGTGAACACCGGGGAGCTGTTTTTT

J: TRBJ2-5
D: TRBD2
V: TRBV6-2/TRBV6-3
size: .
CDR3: CASSWTSREETQYF
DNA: TGTGCCAGCAGTTGGACTAGCAGAGAAGAGACCCAGTACTTC

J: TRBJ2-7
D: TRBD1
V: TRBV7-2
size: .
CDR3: CASSLPDREEQYF
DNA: TGTGCCAGCAGCCTTCCCGACAGGGAAGAGCAGTACTTC

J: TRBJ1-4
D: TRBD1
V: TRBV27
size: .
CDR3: CASSSRDSPATNEKLFF
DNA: TGTGCCAGCAGTTCCCGGGACAGCCCTGCAACTAATGAAAAACTGTTTTTT

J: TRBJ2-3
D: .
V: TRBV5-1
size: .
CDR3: CASSFQDSRTDTQYF
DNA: TGCGCCAGCAGCTTTCAGGATAGTCGCACAGATACGCAGTATTTT

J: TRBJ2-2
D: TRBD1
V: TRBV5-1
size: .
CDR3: CATRGTGVAGELFF
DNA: TGCGCCACCCGGGGGACAGGGGTCGCCGGGGAGCTGTTTTTT

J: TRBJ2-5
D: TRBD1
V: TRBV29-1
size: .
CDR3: CSVGTGAQETQYF
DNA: TGCAGCGTTGGGACAGGCGCCCAAGAGACCCAGTACTTC

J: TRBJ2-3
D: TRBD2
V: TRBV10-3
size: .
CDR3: CAISGTSGSKGPDTQYF
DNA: TGTGCCATCAGTGGGACTAGCGGGAGTAAGGGCCCAGATACGCAGTATTTT

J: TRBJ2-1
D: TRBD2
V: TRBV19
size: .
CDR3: CASAGLAGEINEQFF
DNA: TGTGCCAGTGCCGGACTAGCGGGAGAAATCAATGAGCAGTTCTTC

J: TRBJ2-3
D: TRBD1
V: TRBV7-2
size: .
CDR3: CASSLVRDRGTDTQYF
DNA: TGTGCCAGCAGCTTAGTCCGGGACAGGGGGACAGATACGCAGTATTTT

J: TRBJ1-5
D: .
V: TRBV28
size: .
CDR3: CASSFPSNQPQHF
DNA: TGTGCCAGCAGTTTTCCGTCTAATCAGCCCCAGCATTTT